This T cell receptor beta chain derives from a study of blood T cell repertoires in COVID-19. The overall study: Samples of COVID-19 (acute and convalescent) were obtained from the United States, Italy and Spain. In each case, the material was cDNA or gDNA derived from T cells, B-cell-depleted T cells, or PBMCs.

Per the original data handling: Scientists estimated how many nucleated cells there were by amplifying reference gene primers. Profiling relied on immunoSEQ multiplex PCR, and the TCRdb table lists in-frame clones only, not all of them. The V and J calls and clone size were taken over from that table, and D and trimming were inferred from the DNA. Of 140,000 to 150,000 clones listed, more than 75% are singletons. The germline V gene has CDR1 MNHEY and CDR2 SVGAGI. V was trimmed by 6 bases and J by 7 bases, leaving 19 bases between them. The CDR3 runs to 15 residues. This chain joins TRBV6-5 and TRBJ2-1; maybe TRBD1 (5 bases). The receptor's source is a woman in her twenties or thirties with acute COVID-19. The material sequenced was PBMCs or T cells enriched from blood (not recorded which). CDR3 region: CASSLTRTKPNEQFF. The CDR3 nucleotides are TGTGCCAGCAGCCTCACCCGGACAAAGCCGAATGAGCAGTTCTTC.